The entry below gives a single TCR beta chain sequence along with its context. The data are from a study of blood T cell repertoires in COVID-19. Authors' methods: Reference gene primer amplification in the assay estimated nucleated cell counts. Some clones are missing from TCRdb's copy, which holds only in-frame ones; the method was immunoSEQ multiplex PCR. D and trimming come from the DNA, and the V and J calls and clone size come from that table. The sample includes roughly 12,000 clones, about 80% seen only once; the top ten take roughly 47%. Germline loops: CDR1 SGHRS, CDR2 YFSETQ. The length of the CDR3 is 15 residues. V was clipped by 0 bases and J by 2 bases, with 9 bases between them.

The origin of this receptor is a man older than 75 with acute or convalescent COVID-19. This sequence joins TRBV5-1 and TRBJ1-3; no definite D call. The sample comprised peripheral blood. DNA of the CDR3: TGCGCCAGCAGCTTGGCCCAGGAACCTGGAAACACCATATATTTT. Protein product: CASSLAQEPGNTIYF.